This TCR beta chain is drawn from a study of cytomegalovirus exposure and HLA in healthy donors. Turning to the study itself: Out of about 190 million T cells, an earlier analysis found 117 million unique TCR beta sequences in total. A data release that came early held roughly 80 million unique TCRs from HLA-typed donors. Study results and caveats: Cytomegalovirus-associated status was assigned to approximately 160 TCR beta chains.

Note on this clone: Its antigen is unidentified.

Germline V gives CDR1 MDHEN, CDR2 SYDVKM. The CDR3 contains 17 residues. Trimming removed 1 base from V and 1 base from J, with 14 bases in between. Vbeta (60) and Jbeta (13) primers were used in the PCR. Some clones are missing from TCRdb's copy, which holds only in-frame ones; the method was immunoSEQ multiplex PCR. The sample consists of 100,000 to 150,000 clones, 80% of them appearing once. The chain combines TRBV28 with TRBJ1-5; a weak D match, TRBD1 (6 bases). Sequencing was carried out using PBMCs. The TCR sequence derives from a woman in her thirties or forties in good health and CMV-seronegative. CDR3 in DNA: TGTGCCAGCAGTTTATTTGGGGGCTGGGGAAGCAATCAGCCCCAGCATTTT. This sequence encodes CASSLFGGWGSNQPQHF.